In its sample, the clone carrying this T cell receptor beta chain was seen a few times. Its antigen is unknown. The library protocol tagged individual cDNA molecules with unique molecular identifiers. TCRdb passed the 5' RACE reads through MiXCR, listing each CDR3 protein once. The data contain about 58,000 distinct CDR3 sequences, around 11% of them singletons. From germline, CDR1 is LGHDT and CDR2 YNNKEL (reference sequence). V shed 0 bases and J shed 0 bases, with 8 bases lying between them. The CDR3 totals 15 residues. These data belong to a study of early T cells in non-severe SARS-CoV-2 infection. Study summary: Sequencing targeted bulk RNA from unsorted whole blood, leaving chains unpaired.

Study conclusions and caveats: VDJdb matches were skewed toward anti-spike CD8 T cell responses.

The genes are TRBV3-1 and TRBJ1-1; perhaps TRBD1 as D (5 bases). The material was whole blood, obtained at baseline. This clonotype was obtained from an adult who was a healthcare worker with PCR-confirmed SARS-CoV-2 infection or an uninfected control (not recorded which). The donor label of this sample is uncertain. The CDR3, as DNA: TGTGCCAGCAGCCAAGAGGCGGGGGTGAACACTGAAGCTTTCTTT. Its protein is CASSQEAGVNTEAFF.